These T cell receptor beta chains were read from a single sample in a study of beta chain features in type 1 diabetes. The protocol was immunoSEQ multiplex PCR, while the TCRdb copy is restricted to in-frame clones and leaves out a portion. This repertoire shows about 250,000 clones, around 14% found once; its top ten account for about 0.026%. The sequencing input was naive CD4+ T cells from blood. These receptors were taken from a woman between 40 and 50 years old in good health. The CDR3 runs from the conserved cysteine through the conserved F or W. A D gene is named only where the DNA matches it firmly. Clone size is stated in some rows and not others, as once, few, many or a class when expanded.

V gene	clone size	D gene	J gene	CDR3 protein	CDR3 DNA
TRBV27	-	-	TRBJ2-5	CASSSTGLETQYF	TGTGCCAGCAGTTCAACAGGTTTAGAGACCCAGTACTTC
TRBV19	few	TRBD1	TRBJ1-6	CASSPTDRDGSPLHF	TGTGCCAGTAGCCCGACCGACAGGGATGGTTCACCCCTCCACTTT
TRBV5-6	-	-	TRBJ1-1	CASSGVGLNTEAFF	TGTGCCAGCAGCGGCGTGGGCCTGAACACTGAAGCTTTCTTT
TRBV9	-	TRBD1	TRBJ2-5	CASSVGQRETQYF	TGTGCCAGCAGCGTGGGACAGAGGGAGACCCAGTACTTC
TRBV2	few	-	TRBJ2-7	CASTGSWEQYF	TGTGCCAGCACCGGTAGCTGGGAGCAGTACTTC
TRBV18	-	-	TRBJ2-5	CASSPPHGQETQYF	TGTGCCAGCTCACCACCTCACGGCCAAGAGACCCAGTACTTC
TRBV4-1	few	TRBD2	TRBJ2-5	CASSQGLAGTSQETQYF	TGCGCCAGCAGCCAAGGACTAGCGGGGACCTCCCAAGAGACCCAGTACTTC
TRBV2	-	TRBD1	TRBJ2-3	CASKNRGGTDTQYF	TGTGCCAGCAAGAACAGGGGGGGCACAGATACGCAGTATTTT
TRBV9	few	-	TRBJ2-7	CASSVALAAREEQYF	TGTGCCAGCAGCGTAGCTCTAGCCGCAAGGGAAGAGCAGTACTTC
TRBV18	few	TRBD1	TRBJ2-6	CASSQVSGTGWSGANVLTF	TGTGCCAGCTCACAGGTCTCCGGGACAGGGTGGTCTGGGGCCAACGTCCTGACTTTC
TRBV14	many	-	TRBJ2-3	CASSQLPSRTDTQYF	TGTGCCAGCAGCCAACTTCCCTCGAGAACAGATACGCAGTATTTT